Below are 18 T cell receptor beta chains sequenced from a single sample in a study of control samples from healthy donors and cancer patients (dated by TCRdb to about 2020). Library construction relied on the immunoSEQ multiplex PCR assay. TCRdb obtained this table from immuneACCESS and retained in-frame rearrangements with V and J assigned. These tables miss some clones; where compared with another copy, unresolved V genes account for less than half of the shortfall, and the remainder is unexplained. A total of over 75,000 clones appear in this sample, more than 75% of them only once. The top ten clonotypes cover roughly 2% of the sample. Sequenced: blood. The receptors come from a man in his 60s in good health.

The chain links TRBV27 to TRBJ2-7; the match to TRBD2 covers 8 bases. The V segment lost 3 bases and the J segment 3 bases; nucleotides outside the gene matches: 1. The CDR3 runs to 13 residues. CDR1 is MNHEY, CDR2 SMNVEV, per germline (reference sequence). The DNA for the CDR3 is TGTGCCAGCAGTTTCGGGACTAGCTACGAGCAGTACTTC. Its protein product is CASSFGTSYEQYF.

The chain uses TRBV29-1 and TRBJ1-2; D is ambiguous. CDR1 is SQVTM, CDR2 ANQGSEA, per germline. The CDR3 sequence is 10 residues long. The V gene lost 3 bases and the J gene lost 4 bases, with 3 bases spanning the gap. The CDR3 is CSVDSYGYTF. CDR3 sequence (DNA): TGCAGCGTTGATTCCTATGGCTACACCTTC. The whole variable domain, filled in from reference TRBV29-1 and TRBJ1-2, reads SAVISQKPSRDICQRGTSLTIQCQVDSQVTMMFWYRQQPGQSLTLIATANQGSEATYESGFVIDKFPISRPNLTFSTLTVSNMSPEDSSIYLCSVDSYGYTFGSGTRLTVV.

The DNA for the CDR3 is TGTGCCAGCAGCCAAGACCGCCAGGGGGGGACCTACGAGCAGTACTTC. Its translation: CASSQDRQGGTYEQYF. This rearrangement joins TRBV4-2 to TRBJ2-7; D tentatively fits TRBD1 or TRBD2 (7 bases each). Germline CDR1 reads LGHNA; CDR2 reads YNFKEQ. The ends were cut back, 0 bases at V and 2 bases at J, with 14 bases in the middle. The CDR3 extends over 16 amino acids.

The chain is built from TRBV25-1 and TRBJ2-5, with unresolved D. The germline gives CDR1 MGHDK, CDR2 SYGVNS. V was cut by 6 bases and J by 2 bases, with 10 bases left in between. The CDR3 has 13 amino acids. As DNA, the CDR3 is TGTGCCAGCAGGGGGATAGTTCAAGAGACCCAGTACTTC. Translation gives CASRGIVQETQYF. The variable domain in full, completed from reference TRBV25-1 and TRBJ2-5, reads EADIYQTPRYLVIGTGKKITLECSQTMGHDKMYWYQQDPGMELHLIHYSYGVNSTEKGDLSSESTVSRIRTEHFPLTLESARPSHTSQYLCASRGIVQETQYFGPGTRLLVL.

The rearrangement joins TRBV30 to TRBJ2-2, with 8 bases fitting TRBD1. Trimming took 3 bases from V and 6 from J; bases not matched to a gene: 3. The CDR3 has 13 residues. Germline V gene sequence: CDR1 GTSNPN, CDR2 SVGIG (reference sequence). CDR3 sequence: CAWRQTGAGELFF. CDR3 sequence (DNA): TGTGCCTGGAGACAGACAGGGGCCGGGGAGCTGTTTTTT.

The genes are TRBV4-1 and TRBJ1-5; the D is unclear. This CDR3 contains 15 residues. Trimming shortened V by 4 bases and J by 2 bases, and 12 bases separated the two germline ends. Germline V gene sequence: CDR1 MGHRA, CDR2 YSYEKL. CDR3 sequence (DNA): TGCGCCAGCAGCCTATGGTTAGGAGGCAATCAGCCCCAGCATTTT. Amino acids: CASSLWLGGNQPQHF.

This clone was recorded once. The rearrangement joins TRBV9 to TRBJ2-1; D is possibly TRBD2 (6 bases). The CDR3 length is 12 residues. V shed 3 bases and J shed 10 bases, with 11 bases lying between them. Germline V gene data show CDR1 as SGDLS and CDR2 as YYNGEE. CDR3 DNA sequence: TGTGCCAGCAGCGGGCGGGAAGGGGAGCAGTTCTTC. Protein sequence: CASSGREGEQFF.

The genes are TRBV27 and TRBJ2-3; maybe TRBD2 (6 bases). Germline-derived CDR1 and CDR2 are MNHEY and SMNVEV (reference sequence). CDR3 length: 17 amino acids. Trimming removed 4 bases from V and 5 bases from J, with 22 bases in between. Written as DNA, the CDR3 is TGTGCCAGCAGTTGGGGGGTCATGAAGCTCTATGGAGATACGCAGTATTTT. It specifies CASSWGVMKLYGDTQYF.

The chain recombines TRBV7-9 with TRBJ2-3; no clear D gene. V was clipped by 5 bases and J by 1 base, with 16 bases between them. CDR3 length: 16 residues. CDR1 and CDR2 from the germline V gene are SEHNR and FQNEAQ (reference sequence). The CDR3 bases are TGTGCCAGCAGCCCAGCTGTATCGTTGGGCACAGATACGCAGTATTTT. This gives the protein CASSPAVSLGTDTQYF.

The table lists this clone with a count of one. The junction differs from germline at one of its ends, possibly a read error. This sequence joins TRBV9 and TRBJ2-2, with 9 bases identical to TRBD2. The length of the CDR3 is 15 residues. Germline V CDR1 and CDR2: SGDLS, YYNGEE. In DNA form, the CDR3 reads TGTGCCCGCAGAGGGACTCGCGGGGGGGGCGGGGAGCTGTTTTTT. Residues: CARRGTRGGGGELFF.

The chain recombines TRBV10-1 with TRBJ2-7; D is perhaps TRBD2 (6 bases). The CDR3 is 12 residues long. With 5 bases removed from V and 3 bases from J, the gap between germline ends came to 8 bases. CDR1 is WNHNN, CDR2 SYGVQD, per germline (reference sequence). CDR3 bases: TGCGCCAGCAGTAAGACTAGCTACGAGCAGTACTTC. Encoded protein: CASSKTSYEQYF.

The chain employs TRBV19 and TRBJ2-2; TRBD1 matches 9 bases. CDR1 LNHDA and CDR2 SQIVND come from the germline V gene (reference sequence). Trimming at V came to 6 bases and at J to 1 base, leaving 3 bases not matched to a gene. This CDR3 is 15 amino acids long. The CDR3 DNA reads TGTGCCAGTAGCTTGGACAGGGGGAACACCGGGGAGCTGTTTTTT. It is translated as CASSLDRGNTGELFF.

The CDR3 is CASSTLTGYNSPLHF. In nucleotides, the CDR3 is TGTGCCAGCAGCACATTGACAGGATATAATTCACCCCTCCACTTT. The chain uses TRBV7-2 and TRBJ1-6; TRBD1 might be the D (6 bases). V lost 5 bases and J 4 bases, leaving 12 bases between the germline ends. CDR1 and CDR2 (germline): SGHTA, FQGNSA. The CDR3 is 15 residues long. Using reference TRBV7-2 and TRBJ1-6 for the parts outside the CDR3, the full variable domain is GAGVSQSPSNKVTEKGKDVELRCDPISGHTALYWYRQSLGQGLEFLIYFQGNSAPDKSGLPSDRFSAERTGGSVSTLTIQRTQQEDSAVYLCASSTLTGYNSPLHFGNGTRLTVT.

The chain recombines TRBV5-1 with TRBJ1-1; the D gene is possibly TRBD1 (5 bases). Germline V gene sequence: CDR1 SGHRS, CDR2 YFSETQ. Deletions cut 0 bases from V and 3 bases from J, with 9 bases between. This CDR3 has 14 amino acids. CDR3 nucleotide sequence: TGCGCCAGCAGCTTGGCAGGGATGGACACTGAAGCTTTCTTT. This sequence encodes CASSLAGMDTEAFF.

This chain links TRBV9 with TRBJ2-1, with D uncertain. Germline CDR1 is SGDLS and CDR2 is YYNGEE. This CDR3 is built from 13 residues. Trimming pared 0 bases from V and 8 bases from J, leaving 9 bases between. The CDR3 nucleotides read TGTGCCAGCAGCGTAGCTCCGGGCGATGAGCAGTTCTTC. Protein product: CASSVAPGDEQFF.

The rearrangement joins TRBV7-3 to TRBJ2-4; a weak D match, TRBD1 (5 bases). Germline assignment: CDR1 SGHTA and CDR2 FQGTGA. This CDR3 comprises 16 residues. Deletions cut 0 bases from V and 1 base from J, with 10 bases between. This chain's CDR3 is CASSLTSGMAKNIQYF. CDR3 coding DNA: TGTGCCAGCAGCTTAACGTCAGGGATGGCCAAAAACATTCAGTACTTC.

This clone was picked up one time. This sequence joins TRBV24-1 and TRBJ2-3, with D possibly TRBD2 on 6 matching bases. The V end was cut by 4 bases, the J end by 0 bases, with 7 bases between. Looked up from germline, CDR1 is KGHDR and CDR2 is SFDVKD. CDR3 size: 14 residues. As DNA, the CDR3 is TGTGCCACCAGTGAGGACTATAGCACAGATACGCAGTATTTT. Translating it yields CATSEDYSTDTQYF.

This rearrangement joins TRBV3-1 (or the pseudogene TRBV3-2) to TRBJ2-3; either TRBD1 or TRBD2 may supply D (6 bases each). V was clipped by 3 bases and J by 6 bases, with 13 bases between them. The CDR3 is made up of 14 amino acids. Germline V gene data show CDR1 as LGHDT and CDR2 as YNNKEL (reference sequence). CDR3 sequence: CASSQGGTGDTQYF. CDR3 in DNA: TGTGCCAGCAGCCAGGGAGGAACAGGGGATACGCAGTATTTT.